The T cell receptor (beta chain) described here comes from a study of T cell repertoires in cytomegalovirus infection. With respect to this clonotype: Its antigen is unknown.

Study-wide results and caveats: CMV-specific TCR beta clonotypes restricted by HLA-C dominated the ex vivo response.

From germline, CDR1 is SGHTA and CDR2 FQGNSA. With V trimmed by 5 bases and J by 7 bases, 11 bases remained unmatched. The CDR3 runs 15 residues. TCRdb analysed the reads with MiXCR anew, one entry per CDR3 protein. The table has just under 500,000 distinct CDR3 sequences, about 33% seen once. Sequenced here: cultured PBMCs, sampled from culture after CMV antigen stimulation. This TCR was recovered from a human donor in good health (CMV status not recorded). Some clones in this sample may be carry-over from other donors' samples. The chain recombines TRBV7-2 with TRBJ2-4; 7 nucleotides match TRBD1. The DNA of the CDR3 is TGTGCCAGCAGCAGACAACAGGGGTCGGGCAACATTCAGTACTTC. It is translated as CASSRQQGSGNIQYF.